The present T cell receptor (beta chain) was sequenced within a study of cytomegalovirus exposure and HLA in healthy donors. To note about this clone: Antigen specificity is unknown.

Notes on the study in general: No immune exposure information besides CMV serostatus was available.

A multiplex PCR was run with 60 Vbeta primers and 13 Jbeta primers. Measured with immunoSEQ multiplex PCR; TCRdb has only the in-frame clones, and not every one. Among roughly 190,000 clones, 70% to 80% were seen once, and the ten largest hold roughly 1.6%. V gave up 5 bases and J gave up 3 bases; unmatched junction bases: 12. The CDR3 is 18 residues long. Germline CDR1 reads SGHVS; CDR2 reads FQNEAQ. This rearrangement joins TRBV7-8 to TRBJ2-7, with TRBD2 matching 14 bases. Material for sequencing was PBMCs. The origin of this receptor is a woman in her forties or fifties in good health and CMV-seronegative. The CDR3 nucleotides are TGTGCCAGCAGCCGGACTAGCGGGAGGCTCACGTCCTACTACGAGCAGTACTTC. This encodes CASSRTSGRLTSYYEQYF.